One sample yielded the 27 T cell receptor beta chains listed below, sequenced in a study of CD8+CD57+ T cells in acquired aplastic anemia (dated by TCRdb to 2017 to 2018). The data were produced on an Illumina HiSeq 2000. Genomic DNA served as template for TCR beta VDJ combination and CDR3 sequence profiling. TCRdb reran the public reads through fastp at Q25 and MiXCR, keeping productive beta chains. When rows share a CDR3 protein, they turn into one entry using the most common DNA and genes. This sample is represented by some 150,000 distinct CDR3 sequences; 52% of them were singletons. The ten biggest clones cover approximately 12% of the sample. Expansion of CD8+CD57+ cells had been shown by flow cytometry in the patients chosen for sequencing. Sequenced sample: sorted CD4+, CD8+, or CD8+CD57+ T cells (not recorded which) from PBMCs. The source of these receptors is a human donor with aplastic anemia.

The genes are TRBV10-3 and TRBJ1-2; D call uncertain. The CDR3 spans 12 residues. Trimming removed 11 bases at V and 1 base at J, with 11 bases between. The germline CDR1 and CDR2 sequences are ENHRY and SYGVKD. The DNA for the CDR3 is TGTGCCGCACAAGTTTTTAACTATGGCTACACCTTC. Translation gives CAAQVFNYGYTF.

The V and J genes are TRBV5-1 and TRBJ2-7; D remains ambiguous. Germline CDR1 SGHRS, CDR2 YFSETQ. This CDR3 has 14 amino acids. V lost 2 bases and J lost 1, with 10 bases in between. The CDR3 region has the DNA TGCGCCAGCAGCTTCGGACGCACTTCCTACGAGCAGTACTTC. It yields the protein CASSFGRTSYEQYF.

This chain joins TRBV5-4 and TRBJ1-2; no firm D call. The germline gives CDR1 SGHNT, CDR2 YYREEE (reference sequence). The CDR3 loop spans 12 amino acids. V shed 3 bases and J shed 3 bases, with 6 bases lying between them. The CDR3 loop is CASSYRDYGYTF. In DNA, the CDR3 is TGTGCCAGCAGCTACCGTGACTATGGCTACACCTTC. The whole variable domain, remainder taken from reference TRBV5-4 and TRBJ1-2, is ETGVTQSPTHLIKTRGQQVTLRCSSQSGHNTVSWYQQALGQGPQFIFQYYREEENGRGNFPPRFSGLQFPNYSSELNVNALELDDSALYLCASSYRDYGYTFGSGTRLTVV.

CDR3 residues: CASSLGLAGALVQYF. For the CDR3, the DNA is TGTGCCAGCAGCTTAGGACTAGCGGGGGCCTTAGTTCAGTACTTC. V gene TRBV7-2 combines with J gene TRBJ2-5; TRBD2 matches at 12 bases. After removal of 1 base from V and 11 bases from J, the junction contained 8 bases not matched to a gene. Looked up from germline, CDR1 is SGHTA and CDR2 is FQGNSA. The CDR3 consists of 15 residues.

In this sample, this clonotype turned up many times. The chain uses TRBV12-3 or TRBV12-4 and TRBJ2-1; 13 positions match TRBD2. There are 18 residues in the CDR3. The junction had 14 bases not matched to a gene; V was cut back by 7 bases and J by 5 bases. The CDR3 is CASIPGTSGAMTHNEQFF. In nucleotides, the CDR3 is TGTGCCAGCATACCCGGGACTAGCGGGGCCATGACCCACAATGAGCAGTTCTTC.

Turning to this clonotype: One junction end disagrees with the germline gene, perhaps due to a read error. This chain uses TRBV12-3 or TRBV12-4 with TRBJ1-6; 7 bases fit TRBD1. This CDR3 is built from 15 residues. CDR3 protein: CAISSSGTANSPLHF. In DNA, the CDR3 is TGTGCCATCAGTTCCTCCGGGACAGCTAATTCACCCCTCCACTTT.

Details on this clonotype: An end of the junction does not agree with germline; a read error may underlie this. The rearrangement links TRBV2 to TRBJ2-3, with D perhaps matching TRBD1 or TRBD2 (5 bases each). Germline V CDR1 and CDR2: SNHLY, FYNNEI. CDR3 length: 14 residues. This CDR3 reads CASSGRGATDTQYF. The CDR3 DNA reads as TGTGCCAGCAGTGGCAGAGGGGCCACAGACACGCAGTATTTT.

Of note for this clonotype: This may come from a read error, since a much larger clone is one base off. A read error is likely, as this CDR3 ends without the conserved phenylalanine or tryptophan. The chain recombines TRBV6-1 with TRBJ1-2; 10 positions agree with TRBD1. The CDR3 consists of 13 residues. V lost 5 bases to trimming and J lost 6 bases; unmatched junction nucleotides: 3. The germline CDR1 and CDR2 sequences are MNHNS and SASEGT. Written as DNA, the CDR3 is TGTGCCAGCAGTCCCGACAGGGGGCATGGCTACACCTCC. This codes for CASSPDRGHGYTS.

This clonotype turned up a few times. The chain links TRBV25-1 to TRBJ2-3; 15 bases align to TRBD2. The CDR3 contains 16 residues. Germline V gene lookup returns CDR1 MGHDK and CDR2 SYGVNS. V gave up 6 bases and J gave up 6 bases; unmatched junction bases: 7. The CDR3 protein is CASSAGTSGGLDTQYF. The CDR3 DNA reads TGTGCCAGCAGCGCTGGGACTAGCGGGGGGTTGGATACGCAGTATTTT.

Worth noting for this clonotype: A single base separates this from a much larger clone, so it may be a read error. Likely a read error: the CDR3 ends without its conserved phenylalanine or tryptophan. The chain employs TRBV4-1 and TRBJ1-1; D is undetermined. In germline, CDR1 is MGHRA, CDR2 YSYEKL. CDR3 length equals 13 residues. V dropped 1 base and J dropped 8 bases, with 11 bases sitting between them. The CDR3, as DNA: TGCGCCAGCAGCCAAGCGATCCAGGCCGAAGCTTTCGTT. This translates into CASSQAIQAEAFV.

J is TRBJ1-1 and V is TRBV10-2; D is unresolved. There are 15 residues in the CDR3. The germline V and J ends were trimmed by 2 bases and 0 bases, with 10 bases remaining between them. Germline values: CDR1 WSHSY, CDR2 SAAADI. The CDR3 DNA follows: TGCGCCAGCAGTGAGGGGGTAGGTATGAACACTGAAGCTTTCTTT. It codes for CASSEGVGMNTEAFF.

This clonotype was observed many times. The rearrangement links TRBV13 to TRBJ1-1; D remains ambiguous. Germline CDR1 reads PRHDT; CDR2 reads FYEKMQ (reference sequence). The CDR3 totals 12 residues. V lost 5 bases and J lost 6, with 10 bases in between. The CDR3 nucleotides read TGTGCCAGCAGCCCCTACCGCGCTGAAGCTTTCTTT. Translation: CASSPYRAEAFF.

The chain uses TRBV7-9 and TRBJ2-1; 7 bases line up with TRBD2. V trimming: 1 base; J trimming: 4 bases; junction bases outside the gene matches: 7. The CDR3 loop spans 16 amino acids. The germline V gene has CDR1 SEHNR and CDR2 FQNEAQ (reference sequence). The CDR3 DNA sequence: TGTGCCAGCAGCTTAGTTACCGGGAGGCGTTACAATGAGCAGTTCTTC. Encoded protein: CASSLVTGRRYNEQFF.

The chain uses TRBV14 and TRBJ2-7; 15 bases fit TRBD2. Trimming took 3 bases from V and 4 from J; bases not matched to a gene: 10. Germline values: CDR1 SGHDN, CDR2 FVKESK. The CDR3 spans 18 residues. This CDR3 reads CASSQRTSGGARVYEQYF. Here the CDR3 DNA reads TGTGCCAGCAGCCAGAGGACTAGCGGGGGGGCCAGAGTATACGAGCAGTACTTC.

This chain uses TRBV2 with TRBJ1-6; D uncertain. CDR3 length equals 12 residues. CDR1 and CDR2 (germline): SNHLY, FYNNEI. The ends were cut back, 2 bases at V and 8 bases at J, with 4 bases in the middle. CDR3 sequence (DNA): TGTGCCAGCAGTGAAATCGATTCACCCCTCCACTTT. Translated: CASSEIDSPLHF. Full variable domain (remainder filled in from reference TRBV2 and TRBJ1-6): EPEVTQTPSHQVTQMGQEVILRCVPISNHLYFYWYRQILGQKVEFLVSFYNNEISEKSEIFDDQFSVERPDGSNFTLKIRSTKLEDSAMYFCASSEIDSPLHFGNGTRLTVT.

This clonotype was observed many times. The V gene is TRBV7-9, the J gene TRBJ1-1; 7 nucleotides match TRBD1. Germline lookup yields CDR1 SEHNR and CDR2 FQNEAQ (reference sequence). The CDR3 length is 15 residues. Trimming at V came to 5 bases and at J to 0 bases, leaving 6 bases not matched to a gene. CDR3 protein: CASSPRGVVNTEAFF. The CDR3 DNA sequence: TGTGCCAGCAGCCCCAGGGGGGTGGTGAACACTGAAGCTTTCTTT.

This clonotype was recorded only once. The DNA is left out, because the CDR3 cannot be placed on it with certainty; the CDR3 is given as TCRdb lists it. V and J are TRBV20-1 and TRBJ2-7. The germline gives CDR1 DFQATT, CDR2 SNEGSKA (reference sequence). The CDR3 length equals 12 residues, ends included. The CDR3 spells CVLLCHRYEQYF.

V usage is TRBV10-3 and J usage is TRBJ2-7; D uncertain. V was cut by 5 bases and J by 0 bases, with 8 bases left in between. There are 13 residues in the CDR3. Per germline, CDR1 ENHRY and CDR2 SYGVKD. In nucleotides, the CDR3 is TGTGCCATCAGTTCTGTGAGCTCCTACGAGCAGTACTTC. Amino acids: CAISSVSSYEQYF.

The J gene is TRBJ1-1, the V gene TRBV11-1; maybe TRBD1 (6 bases). Trimming removed 6 bases at V and 0 bases at J, with 23 bases between. Germline V lookup: CDR1 SGHAT, CDR2 FQDESV (reference sequence). The CDR3 is 18 residues long. CDR3 in DNA: TGTGCCAGCAGATCGTCTGAGGGGGGGCGAGGGATGAACACTGAAGCTTTCTTT. Translated: CASRSSEGGRGMNTEAFF.

This clonotype appeared many times. This sequence joins TRBV6-2 or TRBV6-3 and TRBJ1-5; D unclear. CDR1 is MNHEY, CDR2 SVGEGT, per germline. The germline V and J ends were trimmed by 2 bases and 5 bases, with 7 bases remaining between them. This CDR3 is built from 13 residues. The CDR3 nucleotides read TGTGCCAGCAGTTACGAGGTTGATCAGCCCCAGCATTTT. Its translation: CASSYEVDQPQHF.

This chain connects TRBV9 to TRBJ1-2; tentative D call: TRBD1 (5 bases). In germline, CDR1 is SGDLS, CDR2 YYNGEE. The CDR3 is 15 residues long. Trimming left V 0 bases short and J 7 bases short, with 16 bases between. The CDR3 nucleotides read TGTGCCAGCAGCGTAGATCCTGTTGGGGGTCGTGGCTACACCTTC. Amino acids: CASSVDPVGGRGYTF. Complete variable domain (other parts from reference TRBV9 and TRBJ1-2): DSGVTQTPKHLITATGQRVTLRCSPRSGDLSVYWYQQSLDQGLQFLIQYYNGEERAKGNILERFSAQQFPDLHSELNLSSLELGDSALYFCASSVDPVGGRGYTFGSGTRLTVV.

CDR3 nucleotides: TGCGCCAGCAGCTTGGGGACAGGGAGGGAATCAGATACGCAGTATTTT. Its translation: CASSLGTGRESDTQYF. The chain uses TRBV5-1 and TRBJ2-3; D might be TRBD1 (8 bases). There are 16 residues in the CDR3. V lost 0 bases and J 4 bases, leaving 15 bases between the germline ends. Germline CDR1 is SGHRS and CDR2 is YFSETQ. Together with reference TRBV5-1 and TRBJ2-3, the CDR3 gives the full variable domain: KAGVTQTPRYLIKTRGQQVTLSCSPISGHRSVSWYQQTPGQGLQFLFEYFSETQRNKGNFPGRFSGRQFSNSRSEMNVSTLELGDSALYLCASSLGTGRESDTQYFGPGTRLTVL.

The sample holds a few counts of this clonotype. The rearrangement uses TRBV10-3 and TRBJ1-6; TRBD1 is a possible D gene (6 bases). This CDR3 comprises 15 residues. The V and J ends lost 0 bases and 10 bases respectively, with 13 bases between them. CDR1 is ENHRY and CDR2 is SYGVKD in the germline V gene. CDR3 in DNA: TGTGCCATCAGTGAGTCGGACGGGACACGGTCACCCCTCCACTTT. It yields the protein CAISESDGTRSPLHF.

As concerns this clonotype: This CDR3 fails to terminate in the conserved phenylalanine or tryptophan, so it likely reflects a read error. The gene calls are TRBV6-1 and TRBJ1-2, with 9 bases matching TRBD1. The CDR3 is 16 amino acids. CDR1 is MNHNS and CDR2 is SASEGT in the germline V gene. V lost 5 bases and J lost 6; bases outside the gene matches: 13. The CDR3 sequence: CASSRRTGAPLNGYTS. Written as DNA, the CDR3 is TGTGCCAGCAGTCGGAGGACAGGGGCCCCACTAAATGGCTACACCTCC.

This clonotype was observed a few times. As DNA, the CDR3 is TGTGCTAGTGGTTTGCCCATACACGAGCGGGGGATCGGGGTAGATACGCAGTATTTT. It specifies CASGLPIHERGIGVDTQYF. The chain has TRBV12-5 and TRBJ2-3; 8 bases are a match to TRBD2. CDR1 is LGHNT, CDR2 FRNRAP, per germline. V lost 2 bases to trimming and J lost 5 bases; unmatched junction nucleotides: 18. CDR3 size: 19 residues. Full variable domain (missing parts from reference TRBV12-5 and TRBJ2-3): DARVTQTPRHKVTEMGQEVTMRCQPILGHNTVFWYRQTMMQGLELLAYFRNRAPLDDSGMPKDRFSAEMPDATLATLKIQPSEPRDSAVYFCASGLPIHERGIGVDTQYFGPGTRLTVL.

V usage is TRBV25-1 and J usage is TRBJ1-6, with TRBD1 as a possible D gene (6 bases). The CDR3 covers 19 residues. Trimming removed 1 base at V and 0 bases at J, with 16 bases between. Germline values: CDR1 MGHDK, CDR2 SYGVNS. CDR3 coding DNA: TGTGCCAGCAGTGAATGGAGAGGGGGACCAAGCTCCTATAATTCACCCCTCCACTTT. It codes for CASSEWRGGPSSYNSPLHF.

To note about this clonotype: Since no conserved phenylalanine or tryptophan closes the CDR3, a read error is the likely cause. The DNA is left out, because the CDR3 cannot be placed on it with certainty; the CDR3 is given as TCRdb lists it. The chain couples TRBV7-9 to TRBJ2-3. The V gene's germline CDR1 is SEHNR and CDR2 FQNEAQ (reference sequence). Both ends counted, the CDR3 spans 13 residues. CDR3 protein: CAGSIGLAQKAYL.